Listed here are 20 T cell receptor beta chains from one sample, sequenced in a study of T-cell reconstitution after alpha-beta-depleted transplantation in children. The TCRbeta library was prepared with unique molecular identifiers. TCRdb itself ran the PCR reads through MiXCR, one entry per CDR3 protein. This repertoire shows some 830,000 distinct CDR3 sequences, approximately 15% found once; its top ten account for roughly 5%. The input for sequencing was PBMCs, mostly from graft donor cells, taken 360 days after TCRalphabeta/CD19-depleted stem cell transplant. The source of these receptors is a male patient between 10 and 17 years old who had a stem cell transplant for acute lymphoblastic leukemia, so the T cells may come from the graft donor.

This clonotype was seen only once. The gene calls are TRBV7-8 and TRBJ2-3, with D possibly being TRBD2 (6 bases). CDR3 size: 19 residues. The germline gives CDR1 SGHVS, CDR2 FQNEAQ. V lost 3 bases and J 2 bases, leaving 24 bases between the germline ends. The CDR3 reads CASSFTKRVAGHITDTQYF. CDR3 DNA: TGTGCCAGCAGCTTCACAAAAAGGGTTGCGGGGCACATCACAGATACGCAGTATTTT.

This clonotype has at least ten counts. The rearrangement uses TRBV5-1 and TRBJ2-2; no clear D. The CDR3 sequence is 13 residues long. Germline CDR1 reads SGHRS; CDR2 reads YFSETQ. V lost 0 bases and J lost 6, with 6 bases in between. CDR3 DNA: TGCGCCAGCAGCTTGGACAGTGCCGGGGAGCTGTTTTTT. Protein: CASSLDSAGELFF. The full variable domain, completed using reference TRBV5-1 and TRBJ2-2, is KAGVTQTPRYLIKTRGQQVTLSCSPISGHRSVSWYQQTPGQGLQFLFEYFSETQRNKGNFPGRFSGRQFSNSRSEMNVSTLELGDSALYLCASSLDSAGELFFGEGSRLTVL.

The chain has TRBV6-1 and TRBJ1-2; no definite D call. From germline, CDR1 is MNHNS and CDR2 SASEGT. The CDR3 runs 14 residues. Trimming pared 2 bases from V and 4 bases from J, leaving 11 bases between. This chain's CDR3 is CASSERHGIYGYTF. CDR3 DNA: TGTGCCAGCAGTGAAAGGCACGGCATCTATGGCTACACCTTC.

The rearrangement links TRBV2 to TRBJ2-2; 8 nucleotides line up with TRBD1. The CDR3 totals 14 residues. Per the germline V gene, CDR1 is SNHLY and CDR2 is FYNNEI. V was pared by 10 bases and J by 5 bases, with 9 bases of the junction left unmatched. CDR3 protein: CATREQGETGELFF. CDR3 sequence (DNA): TGTGCCACCCGGGAACAGGGGGAGACCGGGGAGCTGTTTTTT.

This clonotype was seen ten or more times. The genes are TRBV10-3 and TRBJ1-1; 7 positions agree with TRBD1. J lost 3 bases, V lost 3 bases, and 1 base had no gene match. Germline V gene sequence: CDR1 ENHRY, CDR2 SYGVKD. The CDR3 is 13 residues long. The CDR3 region is CAISEDRDTEAFF. The CDR3 DNA reads TGTGCCATCAGTGAAGACAGGGACACTGAAGCTTTCTTT.

A few counts support this clonotype. CDR3 DNA sequence: TGTGCCAGCAAAACAGGAGCGAACACCGGGGAGCTGTTTTTT. Protein: CASKTGANTGELFF. The chain recombines TRBV25-1 with TRBJ2-2; D is perhaps TRBD1 (5 bases). The ends were cut back, 7 bases at V and 0 bases at J, with 9 bases in the middle. This CDR3 has 14 amino acids. CDR1 MGHDK and CDR2 SYGVNS come from the germline V gene.

This clonotype was counted a few times. The V call is TRBV28, the J call TRBJ2-1; D is perhaps TRBD1 (5 bases). Trimming stripped 3 bases from V and 5 bases from J, with 11 bases between. The CDR3 is made up of 14 amino acids. The germline CDR1 and CDR2 sequences are MDHEN and SYDVKM. CDR3: CASSFLQGHNEQFF. DNA of the CDR3: TGTGCCAGCAGTTTCCTCCAGGGCCACAATGAGCAGTTCTTC.

This clonotype was seen a handful of times. The chain carries TRBV2 and TRBJ1-1; D remains unclear. This CDR3 comprises 11 residues. Germline CDR1 and CDR2: SNHLY and FYNNEI. V was cut by 4 bases and J by 8 bases, with 8 bases left in between. CDR3 sequence: CASSAAYEAFF. CDR3 sequence (DNA): TGTGCCAGCAGTGCGGCCTACGAAGCTTTCTTT.

This clonotype was observed a handful of times. The chain couples TRBV27 to TRBJ1-2; TRBD1 is a possible D gene (6 bases). Trimming removed 0 bases from V and 3 bases from J, with 8 bases in between. From germline, CDR1 is MNHEY and CDR2 SMNVEV (reference sequence). This CDR3 is 14 amino acids long. The CDR3 DNA follows: TGTGCCAGCAGTTTATCCGGGGGGCACTATGGCTACACCTTC. Protein product: CASSLSGGHYGYTF.

This clonotype was counted a few times. The genes are TRBV5-5 and TRBJ2-3; 7 nucleotides align to TRBD2. Germline assignment: CDR1 SGHKS and CDR2 YYEKEE (reference sequence). CDR3 length equals 15 residues. Unmatched junction bases numbered 7, after V lost 2 bases and J lost 4 bases. The CDR3: CASSFLAVVSDTQYF. The CDR3 DNA reads TGTGCCAGCAGCTTTCTAGCGGTCGTATCAGATACGCAGTATTTT.

The rearrangement uses TRBV27 and TRBJ2-2, with 11 bases fitting TRBD2. V lost 5 bases to trimming and J lost 4 bases; unmatched junction nucleotides: 9. Germline CDR1 is MNHEY and CDR2 is SMNVEV (reference sequence). The CDR3 contains 17 residues. The CDR3 DNA reads TGTGCCAGCAGTGAACTAGCGGGAGTAGGTAGCACCGGGGAGCTGTTTTTT. Amino acid sequence: CASSELAGVGSTGELFF.

This clonotype was seen only a few times. The genes are TRBV18 and TRBJ2-7; 9 positions match TRBD1. The V gene's germline CDR1 is KGHSH and CDR2 LQKENI. The CDR3 is 18 amino acids. V was clipped by 3 bases and J by 4 bases; unmatched bases: 16. The CDR3 here is CASSPEGSGTGLIYEQYF. The CDR3 DNA is TGTGCCAGCTCACCGGAAGGATCCGGGACAGGGTTAATTTACGAGCAGTACTTC.

The chain recombines TRBV12-3 or TRBV12-4 with TRBJ2-1, with D perhaps matching TRBD2 (11 bases). V was clipped by 4 bases and J by 10 bases, with 26 bases between them. This CDR3 has 17 residues. The CDR3 region has the DNA TGTGCCAGCAGTTCGGACAGGGGGGCACTAGCGGGAGACGAGCAGTTCTTC. As protein: CASSSDRGALAGDEQFF.

The chain couples TRBV5-6 to TRBJ2-2, with D perhaps matching TRBD1 or TRBD2 (6 bases each). CDR1 is SGHDT, CDR2 YYEEEE, per germline. Trimming left V 4 bases short and J 0 bases short, with 16 bases between. The CDR3 spans 17 residues. The CDR3 here is CASSRGGGPPNTGELFF. CDR3 sequence (DNA): TGTGCCAGCAGCCGAGGAGGGGGACCGCCGAACACCGGGGAGCTGTTTTTT.

This clonotype has a handful of counts. This CDR3 reads CAISESPDLYF. CDR3 nucleotide sequence: TGTGCCATCAGTGAGTCTCCAGACTTGTACTTC. The V call is TRBV10-3, the J call TRBJ2-7; no reliable D call. CDR1 is ENHRY, CDR2 SYGVKD, per germline. The length of the CDR3 is 11 residues. V dropped 0 bases and J dropped 12 bases, with 9 bases sitting between them.

The V gene is TRBV25-1, the J gene TRBJ2-2; D may be TRBD1 (6 bases). The V gene lost 2 bases and the J gene lost 1 base, with 11 bases spanning the gap. CDR3 length equals 16 residues. Per germline, CDR1 MGHDK and CDR2 SYGVNS. The CDR3 DNA reads as TGTGCCAGCAGTGAACGTCGCAGGGGGAACACCGGGGAGCTGTTTTTT. The encoded protein is CASSERRRGNTGELFF.

This clonotype has a count of ten or more. The chain recombines TRBV4-1 with TRBJ1-1; TRBD1 is a possible D gene (5 bases). V was trimmed by 0 bases and J by 0 bases, leaving 14 bases between them. Germline V CDR1 and CDR2: MGHRA, YSYEKL. The CDR3 runs 17 residues. CDR3 sequence: CASSQDRRGRVNTEAFF. The DNA for the CDR3 is TGCGCCAGCAGCCAAGATCGACGCGGCAGGGTGAACACTGAAGCTTTCTTT.

This CDR3 reads CASSLKYNEQFF. The CDR3 coding sequence is TGTGCCAGCAGCTTAAAGTACAATGAGCAGTTCTTC. This chain joins TRBV7-9 and TRBJ2-1; D not resolved. The CDR3 sequence is 12 residues long. CDR1 and CDR2 from the germline V gene are SEHNR and FQNEAQ (reference sequence). Deletions cut 2 bases from V and 4 bases from J, with 3 bases between.

The chain couples TRBV6-2 or TRBV6-3 to TRBJ2-2; 11 bases align to TRBD2. V lost 6 bases and J lost 5; bases outside the gene matches: 2. Germline V gene sequence: CDR1 MNHEY, CDR2 SVGEGT. The CDR3 runs to 14 residues. The CDR3 here is CASRTSGATGELFF. The CDR3 DNA sequence: TGTGCCAGCAGGACTAGCGGGGCTACCGGGGAGCTGTTTTTT.

This clonotype has only a few counts. The chain links TRBV29-1 to TRBJ2-3; 11 bases match TRBD1. Trimming cost V 2 bases and J 2 bases; bases outside gene matches: 15. The length of the CDR3 is 19 residues. In germline, CDR1 is SQVTM, CDR2 ANQGSEA. In DNA form, the CDR3 reads TGCAGCGTTGAATGGGGGACAGGGGGTTTCTGGGACCTCACAGATACGCAGTATTTT. Its translation is CSVEWGTGGFWDLTDTQYF.